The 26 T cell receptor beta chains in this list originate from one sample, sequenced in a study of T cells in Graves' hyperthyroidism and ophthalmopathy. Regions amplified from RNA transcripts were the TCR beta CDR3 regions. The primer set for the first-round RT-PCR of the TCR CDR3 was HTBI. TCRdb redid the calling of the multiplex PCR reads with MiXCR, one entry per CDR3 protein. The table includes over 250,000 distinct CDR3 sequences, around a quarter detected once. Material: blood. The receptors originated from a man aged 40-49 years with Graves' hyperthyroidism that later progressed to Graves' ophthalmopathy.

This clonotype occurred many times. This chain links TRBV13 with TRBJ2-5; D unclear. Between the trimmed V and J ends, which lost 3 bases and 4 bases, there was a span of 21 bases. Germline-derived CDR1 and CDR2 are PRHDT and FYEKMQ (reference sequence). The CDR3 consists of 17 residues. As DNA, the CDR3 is TGTGCCAGCAGCTTGGGTCAGGCTGGGTGGTATCGAGAGACCCAGTACTTC. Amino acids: CASSLGQAGWYRETQYF.

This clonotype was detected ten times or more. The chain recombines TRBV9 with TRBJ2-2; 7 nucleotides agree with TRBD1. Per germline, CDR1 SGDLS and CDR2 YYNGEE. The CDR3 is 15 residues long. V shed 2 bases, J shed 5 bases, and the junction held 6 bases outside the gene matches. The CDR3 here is CASSVGTAETGELFF. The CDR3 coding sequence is TGTGCCAGCAGCGTGGGGACAGCGGAAACCGGGGAGCTGTTTTTT.

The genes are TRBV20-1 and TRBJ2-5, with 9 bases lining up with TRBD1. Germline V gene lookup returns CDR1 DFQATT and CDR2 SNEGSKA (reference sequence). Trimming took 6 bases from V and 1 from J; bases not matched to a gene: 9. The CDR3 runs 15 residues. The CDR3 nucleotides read TGCAGTGCCCGTCAACCGGGACAGGGCCAAGAGACCCAGTACTTC. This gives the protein CSARQPGQGQETQYF.

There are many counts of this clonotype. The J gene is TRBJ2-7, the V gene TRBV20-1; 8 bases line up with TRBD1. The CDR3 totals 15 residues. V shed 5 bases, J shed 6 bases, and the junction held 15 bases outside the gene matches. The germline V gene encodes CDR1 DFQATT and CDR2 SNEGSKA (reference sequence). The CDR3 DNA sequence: TGCAGTGCTTTGGAACCTGGACAGGGTACTAGCGAGCAGTACTTC. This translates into CSALEPGQGTSEQYF.

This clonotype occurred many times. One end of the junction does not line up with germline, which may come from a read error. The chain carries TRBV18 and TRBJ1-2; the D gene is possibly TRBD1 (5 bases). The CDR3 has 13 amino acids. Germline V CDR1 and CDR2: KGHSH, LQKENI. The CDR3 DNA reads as TGTGCCAGCGCACCCACGGGGGTTTATGGCTACACCTTC. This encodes CASAPTGVYGYTF.

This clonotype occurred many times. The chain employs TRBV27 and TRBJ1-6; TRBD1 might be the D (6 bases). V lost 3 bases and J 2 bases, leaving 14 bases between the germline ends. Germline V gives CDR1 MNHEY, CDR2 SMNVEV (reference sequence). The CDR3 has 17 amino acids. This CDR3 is CASSFLLTGTYNSPLHF. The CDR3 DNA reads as TGTGCCAGCAGTTTCCTCCTGACAGGAACCTATAATTCACCCCTCCACTTT.

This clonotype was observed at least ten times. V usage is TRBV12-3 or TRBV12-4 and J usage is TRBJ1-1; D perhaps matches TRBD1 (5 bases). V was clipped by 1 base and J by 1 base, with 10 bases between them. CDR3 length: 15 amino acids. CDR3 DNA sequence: TGTGCCAGCAGTTTAGGCGGGGCTAAGAACACTGAAGCTTTCTTT. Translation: CASSLGGAKNTEAFF.

CDR3 sequence (DNA): TGTGCCAGCAGTTACTCGAGACGGGAGACCACCTACGAGCAGTACTTC. This gives the protein CASSYSRRETTYEQYF. The chain couples TRBV6-2 or TRBV6-3 to TRBJ2-7; D possibly corresponds to TRBD2 (6 bases). V gave up 0 bases and J gave up 2 bases, with 14 bases separating them. From germline, CDR1 is MNHEY and CDR2 SVGEGT. There are 16 residues in the CDR3.

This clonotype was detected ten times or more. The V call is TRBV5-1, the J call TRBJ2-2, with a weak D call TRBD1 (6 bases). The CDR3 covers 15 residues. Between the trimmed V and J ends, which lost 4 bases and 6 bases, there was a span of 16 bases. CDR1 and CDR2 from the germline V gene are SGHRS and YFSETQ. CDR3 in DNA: TGCGCCAGCAGCCCCCAGGGACAAGCACCCGGGGAGCTGTTTTTT. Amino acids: CASSPQGQAPGELFF.

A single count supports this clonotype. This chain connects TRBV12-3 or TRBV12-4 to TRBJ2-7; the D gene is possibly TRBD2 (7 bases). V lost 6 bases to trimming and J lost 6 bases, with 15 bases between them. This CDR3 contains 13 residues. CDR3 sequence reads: CASRAGGGTEQYF. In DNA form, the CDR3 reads TGTGCCAGCAGGGCCGGCGGGGGCACCGAGCAGTACTTC.

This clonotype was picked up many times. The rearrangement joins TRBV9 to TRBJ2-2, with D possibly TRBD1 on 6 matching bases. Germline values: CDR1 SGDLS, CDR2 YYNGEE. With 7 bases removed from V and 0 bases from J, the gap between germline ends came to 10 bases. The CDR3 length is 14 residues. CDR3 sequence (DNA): TGTGCCAGCTCGGACAGCGCGAACACCGGGGAGCTGTTTTTT. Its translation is CASSDSANTGELFF.

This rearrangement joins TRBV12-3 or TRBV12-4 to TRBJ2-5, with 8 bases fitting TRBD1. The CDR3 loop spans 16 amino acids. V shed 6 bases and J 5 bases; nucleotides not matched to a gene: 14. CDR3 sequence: CASSLPPHRGAETQYF. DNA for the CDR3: TGTGCCAGCAGCCTCCCACCCCACAGGGGGGCGGAGACCCAGTACTTC.

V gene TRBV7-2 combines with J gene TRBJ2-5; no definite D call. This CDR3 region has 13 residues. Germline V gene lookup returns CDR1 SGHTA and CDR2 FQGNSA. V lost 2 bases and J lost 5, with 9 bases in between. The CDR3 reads CASSLFLRETQYF. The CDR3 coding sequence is TGTGCCAGCAGCTTATTCCTTCGGGAGACCCAGTACTTC. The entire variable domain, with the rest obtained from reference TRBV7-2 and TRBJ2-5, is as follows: GAGVSQSPSNKVTEKGKDVELRCDPISGHTALYWYRQSLGQGLEFLIYFQGNSAPDKSGLPSDRFSAERTGGSVSTLTIQRTQQEDSAVYLCASSLFLRETQYFGPGTRLLVL.

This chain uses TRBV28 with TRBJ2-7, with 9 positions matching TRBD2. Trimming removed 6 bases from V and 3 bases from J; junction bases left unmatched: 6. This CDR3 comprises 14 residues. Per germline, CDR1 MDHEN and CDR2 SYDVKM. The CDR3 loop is CASRTLAGNYEQYF. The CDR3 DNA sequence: TGTGCCAGCAGGACTCTAGCGGGAAACTACGAGCAGTACTTC.

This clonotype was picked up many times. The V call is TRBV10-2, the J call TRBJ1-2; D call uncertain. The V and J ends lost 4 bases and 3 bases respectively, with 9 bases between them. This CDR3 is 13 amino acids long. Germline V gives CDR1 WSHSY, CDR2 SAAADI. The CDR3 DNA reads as TGCGCCAGCAGTGCCATCAAGGACTATGGCTACACCTTC. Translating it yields CASSAIKDYGYTF.

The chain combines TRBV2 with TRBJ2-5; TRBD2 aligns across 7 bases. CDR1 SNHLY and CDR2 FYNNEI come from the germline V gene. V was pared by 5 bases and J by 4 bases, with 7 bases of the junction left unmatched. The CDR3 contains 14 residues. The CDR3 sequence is CASSYGGRPETQYF. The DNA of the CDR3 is TGTGCCAGCAGTTATGGCGGGAGACCAGAGACCCAGTACTTC.

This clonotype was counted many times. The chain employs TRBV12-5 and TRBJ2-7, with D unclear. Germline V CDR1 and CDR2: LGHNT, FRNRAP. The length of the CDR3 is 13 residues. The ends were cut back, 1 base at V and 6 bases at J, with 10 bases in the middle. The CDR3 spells CASGLGLVSEQYF. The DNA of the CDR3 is TGTGCTAGTGGTTTGGGACTTGTCTCCGAGCAGTACTTC.

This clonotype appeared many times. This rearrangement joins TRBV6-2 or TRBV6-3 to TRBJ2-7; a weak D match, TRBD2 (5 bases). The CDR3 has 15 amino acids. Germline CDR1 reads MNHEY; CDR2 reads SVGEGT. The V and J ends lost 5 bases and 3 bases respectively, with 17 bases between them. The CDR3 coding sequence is TGTGCCAGCAGTGCATTCCTGGCGGGTGACTACGAGCAGTACTTC. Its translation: CASSAFLAGDYEQYF.

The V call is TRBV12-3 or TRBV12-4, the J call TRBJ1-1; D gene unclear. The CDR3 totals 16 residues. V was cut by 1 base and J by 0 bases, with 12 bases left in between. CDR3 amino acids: CASSLGGWGMNTEAFF. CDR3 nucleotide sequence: TGTGCCAGCAGTTTAGGGGGATGGGGAATGAACACTGAAGCTTTCTTT.

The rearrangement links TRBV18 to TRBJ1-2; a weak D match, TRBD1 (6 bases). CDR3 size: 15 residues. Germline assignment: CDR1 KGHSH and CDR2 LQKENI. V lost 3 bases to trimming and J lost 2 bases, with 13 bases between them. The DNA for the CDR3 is TGTGCCAGCTCACCGGGACACCCGAGCAACTATGGCTACACCTTC. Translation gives CASSPGHPSNYGYTF.

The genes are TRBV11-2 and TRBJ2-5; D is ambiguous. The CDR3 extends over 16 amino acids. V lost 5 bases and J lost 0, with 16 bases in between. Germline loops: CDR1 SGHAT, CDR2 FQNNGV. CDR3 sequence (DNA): TGTGCCAGCAGCCCTGAGTTGGGGTGGGACCAAGAGACCCAGTACTTC. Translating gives CASSPELGWDQETQYF.

The CDR3 coding sequence is TGTGCCAGCAGTGAAGAAAGGGTGGACGGGGAGCTGTTTTTT. Protein product: CASSEERVDGELFF. J is TRBJ2-2 and V is TRBV6-1; no firm D call. Germline CDR1 and CDR2: MNHNS and SASEGT. V was cut by 1 base and J by 7 bases, with 10 bases left in between. This CDR3 contains 14 residues.

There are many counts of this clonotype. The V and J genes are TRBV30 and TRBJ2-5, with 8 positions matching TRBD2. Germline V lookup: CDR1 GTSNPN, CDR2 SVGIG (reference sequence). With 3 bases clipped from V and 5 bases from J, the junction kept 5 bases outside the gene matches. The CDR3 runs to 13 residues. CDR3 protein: CAWSGTRPETQYF. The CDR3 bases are TGTGCCTGGAGCGGGACTAGACCGGAGACCCAGTACTTC.

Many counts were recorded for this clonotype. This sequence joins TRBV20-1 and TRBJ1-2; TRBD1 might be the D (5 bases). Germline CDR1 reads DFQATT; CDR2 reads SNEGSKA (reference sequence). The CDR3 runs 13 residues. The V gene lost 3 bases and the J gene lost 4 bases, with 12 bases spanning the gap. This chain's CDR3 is CSASGRGLYGYTF. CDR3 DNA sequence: TGCAGTGCTAGTGGCCGGGGCCTCTATGGCTACACCTTC.

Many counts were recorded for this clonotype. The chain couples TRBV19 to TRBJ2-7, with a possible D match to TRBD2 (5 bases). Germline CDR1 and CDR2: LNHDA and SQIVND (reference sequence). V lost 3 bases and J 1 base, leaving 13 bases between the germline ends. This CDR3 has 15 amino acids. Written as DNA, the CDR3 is TGTGCCAGTAGTATCGTAGGGAGTAGATCCTACGAGCAGTACTTC. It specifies CASSIVGSRSYEQYF.

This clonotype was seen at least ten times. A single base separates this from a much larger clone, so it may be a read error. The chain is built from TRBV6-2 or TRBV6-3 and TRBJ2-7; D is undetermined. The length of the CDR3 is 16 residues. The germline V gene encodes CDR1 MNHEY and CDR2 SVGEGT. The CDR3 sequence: CASSGRWLRSSYEQHF. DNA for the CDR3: TGTGCCAGCAGTGGCCGGTGGCTGCGGAGCTCCTACGAGCAGCACTTC.